The entry that follows covers one T cell receptor (beta chain) sequence. As yet, its antigen is unknown. This PCR relied on a set of 60 Vbeta primers and 13 Jbeta primers. Sequenced by immunoSEQ multiplex PCR; TCRdb stores in-frame clones only, minus some. The sample includes 90,000 to 150,000 clones, around three quarters of them seen just once. These data are taken from a study of cytomegalovirus exposure and HLA in healthy donors. Regarding the study as a whole: Most TCR sequences were uncommon, yet certain public TCRs appeared in many donors.

Trimming removed 3 bases from V and 2 bases from J, with 7 bases in between. Germline loops: CDR1 SGHDT, CDR2 YYEEEE. The CDR3 is 13 residues long. The sample consisted of PBMCs. The TCR comes from a human donor in good health. The chain employs TRBV5-6 and TRBJ2-3; D is unclear. The CDR3 bases are TGTGCCAGCAGCTCCAGGATCACAGATACGCAGTATTTT. This translates into CASSSRITDTQYF.